The 19 T cell receptor beta chains presented below share a single source sample, sequenced in a study of T-cell reconstitution after alpha-beta-depleted transplantation in children. Preparing the TCRbeta library involved the use of unique molecular identifiers. One entry per CDR3 protein, called by TCRdb with MiXCR from the PCR reads. The sample includes 530,000 or so distinct CDR3 sequences, 25% to 30% of them seen just once. The sequenced sample was PBMCs, obtained before TCRalphabeta/CD19-depleted stem cell transplant. The receptors were sampled from a boy under two years old with Wiskott-Aldrich syndrome, due to receive a stem cell transplant.

This clonotype was recorded a few times. J is TRBJ1-4 and V is TRBV18, with no clear D. The V gene lost 2 bases and the J gene lost 8 bases, with 6 bases spanning the gap. The germline V gene encodes CDR1 KGHSH and CDR2 LQKENI. The CDR3 is 12 residues long. The CDR3 DNA follows: TGTGCCAGCTCACCAGGGAGGGAAAAACTGTTTTTT. Its protein product is CASSPGREKLFF.

The V call is TRBV19, the J call TRBJ2-2, with 11 bases fitting TRBD2. Germline CDR1 LNHDA, CDR2 SQIVND (reference sequence). The CDR3 totals 18 residues. The V segment lost 1 base and the J segment 0 bases; nucleotides outside the gene matches: 4. CDR3 residues: CASSIAGTSGANTGELFF. The CDR3 DNA is TGTGCCAGTAGTATAGCCGGGACTAGCGGAGCGAACACCGGGGAGCTGTTTTTT.

At least ten counts were recorded for this clonotype. The V call is TRBV20-1, the J call TRBJ1-5, with a weak D call TRBD1 (5 bases). Germline V gene sequence: CDR1 DFQATT, CDR2 SNEGSKA (reference sequence). The CDR3 has 12 residues. Trimming stripped 3 bases from V and 7 bases from J, with 10 bases between. The CDR3 protein is CSASQGGQPQHF. The CDR3 coding sequence is TGCAGTGCTAGCCAGGGAGGCCAGCCCCAGCATTTT.

This chain joins TRBV7-3 and TRBJ2-1, with D tentatively TRBD1 or TRBD2 (5 bases each). V was trimmed by 1 base and J by 6 bases, leaving 10 bases between them. The V gene's germline CDR1 is SGHTA and CDR2 FQGTGA. This CDR3 comprises 14 residues. CDR3 sequence reads: CASSLRGELNEQFF. The CDR3 coding sequence is TGTGCCAGCAGCTTAAGAGGGGAACTCAATGAGCAGTTCTTC.

The rearrangement links TRBV7-2 to TRBJ2-7; tentative D call: TRBD2 (5 bases). Germline V lookup: CDR1 SGHTA, CDR2 FQGNSA. The CDR3 sequence is 13 residues long. Between the trimmed V and J ends, which lost 4 bases and 3 bases, there was a span of 10 bases. The CDR3 loop reads CASSSTRVYEQYF. For the CDR3, the DNA is TGTGCCAGCAGCTCCACTAGGGTCTACGAGCAGTACTTC.

The J gene is TRBJ2-7, the V gene TRBV3-1; TRBD2 matches 14 bases. There are 17 residues in the CDR3. In germline, CDR1 is LGHDT, CDR2 YNNKEL (reference sequence). The V gene end was trimmed by 3 bases and the J gene end by 2 bases; junction bases not matched to a gene: 6. The CDR3 DNA follows: TGTGCCAGCAGCCAGCCTCCGGGACTAGCGGGAGCCTACGAGCAGTACTTC. Its translation: CASSQPPGLAGAYEQYF.

V and J are TRBV5-1 and TRBJ2-1; no definite D call. V was clipped by 5 bases and J by 0 bases, with 15 bases between them. The V gene's germline CDR1 is SGHRS and CDR2 YFSETQ. The CDR3 sequence is 16 residues long. This CDR3 reads CASSLGPDPSYNEQFF. The CDR3 DNA reads as TGCGCCAGCAGTCTCGGGCCCGACCCCTCCTACAATGAGCAGTTCTTC. Using reference TRBV5-1 and TRBJ2-1 for the parts outside the CDR3, the full variable domain is KAGVTQTPRYLIKTRGQQVTLSCSPISGHRSVSWYQQTPGQGLQFLFEYFSETQRNKGNFPGRFSGRQFSNSRSEMNVSTLELGDSALYLCASSLGPDPSYNEQFFGPGTRLTVL.

This clonotype was counted between two and nine times. The chain employs TRBV20-1 and TRBJ2-7; the D gene is possibly TRBD1 (6 bases). The V end was cut by 3 bases, the J end by 2 bases, with 14 bases between. From germline, CDR1 is DFQATT and CDR2 SNEGSKA (reference sequence). The CDR3 has 14 residues. CDR3 region: CSARLFGGPYEQYF. The CDR3 DNA sequence: TGCAGTGCTAGGCTCTTTGGGGGCCCCTACGAGCAGTACTTC.

This rearrangement joins TRBV27 to TRBJ1-1; TRBD1 agrees at 7 bases. CDR3 length equals 15 residues. Per the germline V gene, CDR1 is MNHEY and CDR2 is SMNVEV (reference sequence). After removal of 4 bases from V and 3 bases from J, the junction contained 8 bases not matched to a gene. The DNA for the CDR3 is TGTGCCAGCAGTTCTCACAGGGGACGAGACACTGAAGCTTTCTTT. Its protein product is CASSSHRGRDTEAFF.

This rearrangement joins TRBV20-1 to TRBJ2-1; D might be TRBD2 (6 bases). The CDR3 covers 13 residues. The ends were cut back, 8 bases at V and 4 bases at J, with 15 bases in the middle. CDR1 is DFQATT and CDR2 is SNEGSKA in the germline V gene (reference sequence). The CDR3 coding sequence is TGCAGTACGCGAGGCGGGACTTACAATGAGCAGTTCTTC. Encoded protein: CSTRGGTYNEQFF.

This chain joins TRBV5-1 and TRBJ1-3; D possibly corresponds to TRBD1 (5 bases). Germline-derived CDR1 and CDR2 are SGHRS and YFSETQ. The CDR3 sequence is 14 residues long. V lost 4 bases and J 2 bases, leaving 10 bases between the germline ends. Written as DNA, the CDR3 is TGCGCCAGCAGCATCGGGACGGCTGGAAACACCATATATTTT. Translating it yields CASSIGTAGNTIYF.

The rearrangement links TRBV6-5 to TRBJ1-4; D gene uncertain. The V gene lost 1 base and the J gene lost 7 bases, with 19 bases spanning the gap. CDR3 length: 17 amino acids. Germline V CDR1 and CDR2: MNHEY, SVGAGI. The CDR3 loop reads CASSYYATSPPGEKLFF. In DNA, the CDR3 is TGTGCCAGCAGTTACTACGCTACTTCTCCCCCGGGTGAAAAACTGTTTTTT.

The CDR3 bases are TGTGCCAGCAGTCGGGGTAGCGGGAGGTACACCGGGGAGCTGTTTTTT. Protein: CASSRGSGRYTGELFF. The rearrangement joins TRBV12-3 or TRBV12-4 to TRBJ2-2; 10 nucleotides agree with TRBD2. The CDR3 is 16 residues long. Germline trimming cut 5 bases from V and 3 bases from J; bases unmatched to any gene: 6.

This clonotype was seen more than once but under ten times. The chain joins TRBV20-1 to TRBJ1-2; possibly TRBD1 for D (6 bases). The CDR3 sequence is 13 residues long. The ends were cut back, 4 bases at V and 5 bases at J, with 14 bases in the middle. Germline-derived CDR1 and CDR2 are DFQATT and SNEGSKA (reference sequence). The CDR3 region is CSATGTNSYGYTF. The CDR3 region has the DNA TGCAGTGCTACCGGGACAAACTCTTATGGCTACACCTTC.

The gene calls are TRBV6-1 and TRBJ1-5; possible D gene TRBD1, 5 bases. The V gene lost 4 bases and the J gene lost 3 bases, with 13 bases spanning the gap. The germline V gene encodes CDR1 MNHNS and CDR2 SASEGT. This CDR3 spans 15 amino acids. The CDR3 DNA sequence: TGTGCCAGCAGTGGTAAGGGGTACGACAATCAGCCCCAGCATTTT. It specifies CASSGKGYDNQPQHF.

The sample holds a few counts of this clonotype. V and J are TRBV29-1 and TRBJ2-3; D could derive from TRBD1 or TRBD2 (6 bases each). V lost 5 bases and J lost 1, with 13 bases in between. The CDR3 spans 14 residues. The germline V gene encodes CDR1 SQVTM and CDR2 ANQGSEA. The DNA of the CDR3 is TGCAGCGTTCGGGGGCGGGGAGGCACAGATACGCAGTATTTT. Protein: CSVRGRGGTDTQYF.

The chain combines TRBV10-3 with TRBJ2-3, with D possibly TRBD1 on 6 matching bases. Germline lookup yields CDR1 ENHRY and CDR2 SYGVKD. The CDR3 has 14 amino acids. Trimming left V 6 bases short and J 0 bases short, with 10 bases between. The CDR3 is CAISGTFSTDTQYF. The CDR3 coding sequence is TGTGCCATCAGCGGGACATTTAGCACAGATACGCAGTATTTT.

The chain is built from TRBV2 and TRBJ2-7, with 7 bases aligning to TRBD1. V gave up 0 bases and J gave up 3 bases; unmatched junction bases: 8. Germline assignment: CDR1 SNHLY and CDR2 FYNNEI. The CDR3 has 16 amino acids. CDR3 DNA sequence: TGTGCCAGCAGTGAAGCCCAGACAGGGCTAGACTACGAGCAGTACTTC. It specifies CASSEAQTGLDYEQYF.

This clonotype was seen only a few times. This sequence joins TRBV3-1 and TRBJ2-5, with 10 positions matching TRBD1. With 0 bases clipped from V and 4 bases from J, the junction kept 2 bases outside the gene matches. Germline CDR1 is LGHDT and CDR2 is YNNKEL (reference sequence). This CDR3 spans 15 amino acids. CDR3 in DNA: TGTGCCAGCAGCCAAGATGGACAGGGGGGAGAGACCCAGTACTTC. It is translated as CASSQDGQGGETQYF.